Shown below are 5 T cell receptor beta chains from a single sample sequenced in a study of blood T cell repertoires in COVID-19. TCRdb's copy holds only in-frame clones and misses some; the assay was immunoSEQ multiplex PCR. The sample records around 180,000 clones, approximately 92% being singletons. Sequenced: PBMCs or T cells enriched from blood (not recorded which). These receptor sequences come from a woman between 40 and 50 years old with acute COVID-19.

In this sample, this clone turned up once. This chain connects TRBV7-9 to TRBJ2-2; D is possibly TRBD1 (6 bases). This CDR3 is built from 13 residues. The germline V gene encodes CDR1 SEHNR and CDR2 FQNEAQ (reference sequence). V was cut by 6 bases and J by 7 bases, with 12 bases left in between. Here the CDR3 reads CASSYSGVGELFF. CDR3 nucleotides: TGTGCCAGCAGTTATTCAGGGGTCGGGGAGCTGTTTTTT.

The chain has TRBV15 and TRBJ1-6, with 7 bases that match TRBD1. Germline trimming cut 1 base from V and 7 bases from J; bases unmatched to any gene: 4. Germline CDR1 LNHNV, CDR2 YYDKDF (reference sequence). CDR3 length: 15 residues. The CDR3 DNA reads TGTGCCACCAGCAGAGGTACAGGGGTAAATTCACCCCTCCACTTT. Residues: CATSRGTGVNSPLHF.

The chain is built from TRBV6-5 and TRBJ2-5; D might be TRBD2 (7 bases). Germline V gives CDR1 MNHEY, CDR2 SVGAGI. The CDR3 length is 15 residues. The V and J ends lost 7 bases and 5 bases respectively, with 20 bases between them. In nucleotides, the CDR3 is TGTGCCAGCACCTTCTCCGGGGGGCAACCGGAGACCCAGTACTTC. The encoded protein is CASTFSGGQPETQYF.

This sequence joins TRBV6-2 or TRBV6-3 and TRBJ2-5; 10 bases line up with TRBD2. The junction had 14 bases not matched to a gene; V was cut back by 6 bases and J by 4 bases. From germline, CDR1 is MNHEY and CDR2 SVGEGT. The length of the CDR3 is 17 residues. CDR3 loop: CASSLGALAGDRETQYF. In DNA form, the CDR3 reads TGTGCCAGCAGCCTCGGTGCCCTAGCGGGAGATAGAGAGACCCAGTACTTC.

This chain links TRBV6-2 or TRBV6-3 with TRBJ2-1; 14 bases match TRBD2. The CDR3 loop spans 19 amino acids. V gave up 2 bases and J gave up 2 bases; unmatched junction bases: 8. Germline CDR1 reads MNHEY; CDR2 reads SVGEGT. The CDR3 sequence: CASSYPPRLAGGPYNEQFF. CDR3 nucleotide sequence: TGTGCCAGCAGTTACCCACCCCGACTAGCGGGAGGGCCCTACAATGAGCAGTTCTTC.